The 18 T cell receptor beta chains in this list originate from one sample, sequenced in a study of shared clonotypes between healthy human individuals (dated by TCRdb to 2019 to 2021). The method behind the library was the immunoSEQ multiplex PCR assay. TCRdb took this table from immuneACCESS and kept in-frame rearrangements with V and J called. Such tables lack part of the clones; where checked against another copy, unresolved V genes explain under half of the gap, and the rest is unexplained. Here the sample has more than 400,000 clones; almost 97% occur a single time. Roughly 0.06% of the sample belongs to the ten largest clones. Input material: naive CD4+ T cells sorted from blood. In the paper's terms, the cell subset or site label means: CD45RA+ positively selected. The receptors were gathered from a woman in her twenties or thirties in good health.

This clone appeared a single time. This chain connects TRBV7-6 to TRBJ1-6; 10 bases agree with TRBD1. V shed 2 bases, J shed 8 bases, and the junction held 3 bases outside the gene matches. CDR1 and CDR2 from the germline V gene are SGHVS and FNYEAQ. This CDR3 is built from 15 residues. The CDR3 region is CASSLTGTGDSPLHF. CDR3 DNA sequence: TGTGCCAGCAGCTTAACCGGGACAGGGGATTCACCCCTCCACTTT.

V is TRBV7-9 and J is TRBJ2-3, with 12 bases matching TRBD2. Germline-derived CDR1 and CDR2 are SEHNR and FQNEAQ (reference sequence). The trim removed 6 bases at V and 4 bases at J, leaving 8 bases unmatched. This CDR3 spans 16 amino acids. The CDR3 reads CASSRLAGEFADTQYF. The CDR3 bases are TGTGCCAGCAGTCGACTAGCGGGAGAGTTCGCAGATACGCAGTATTTT.

This clone was seen only once. The chain couples TRBV7-2 to TRBJ1-5; D is unresolved. Trimming cost V 5 bases and J 9 bases, with 11 bases left between them. CDR3 length: 12 residues. Germline lookup yields CDR1 SGHTA and CDR2 FQGNSA. The CDR3 protein is CASSPLEGPQHF. DNA for the CDR3: TGTGCCAGCAGCCCACTTGAGGGGCCCCAGCATTTT.

The chain links TRBV27 to TRBJ1-5, with D uncertain. Germline V gene lookup returns CDR1 MNHEY and CDR2 SMNVEV (reference sequence). The CDR3 contains 13 residues. Trimming removed 6 bases at V and 4 bases at J, with 10 bases between. The CDR3 sequence is CASREVANQPQHF. In DNA form, the CDR3 reads TGTGCCAGCAGAGAAGTAGCAAATCAGCCCCAGCATTTT.

The chain has TRBV11-3 and TRBJ2-3; 11 positions agree with TRBD2. V was clipped by 5 bases and J by 6 bases; unmatched bases: 10. The CDR3 loop spans 16 amino acids. Per germline, CDR1 SGHNT and CDR2 YENEEA. Written as DNA, the CDR3 is TGTGCCAGCAGCCCAGGACTAGCGGGTTCGGTGGATACGCAGTATTTT. Protein sequence: CASSPGLAGSVDTQYF.

In regard to this clone: The same CDR3 arises from other DNA sequences in this sample as well. The rearrangement links TRBV6-5 to TRBJ1-3, with no clear D. Germline values: CDR1 MNHEY, CDR2 SVGAGI. Trimming stripped 8 bases from V and 0 bases from J, with 5 bases between. The CDR3 is made up of 12 amino acids. The DNA for the CDR3 is TGTGCCAGCGGCAGCTCTGGAAACACCATATATTTT. This encodes CASGSSGNTIYF.

The chain carries TRBV11-3 and TRBJ2-3; D not certain. Trimming removed 0 bases at V and 3 bases at J, with 7 bases between. This CDR3 has 14 residues. CDR1 is SGHNT and CDR2 is YENEEA in the germline V gene. The CDR3 DNA sequence: TGTGCCAGCAGCTTAGATCGGGTAACAGATACGCAGTATTTT. The encoded protein is CASSLDRVTDTQYF.

This sequence joins TRBV5-4 and TRBJ2-5, with D unresolved. TRBJ2-7 explains the end of the DNA better; the J call may be wrong. Per the germline V gene, CDR1 is SGHNT and CDR2 is YYREEE (reference sequence). The length of the CDR3 is 13 residues. CDR3 sequence (DNA): TGTGCCAGCAGCTTGGGTGCTTTTTACGAGCAGTACTTC. Protein: CASSLGAFYEQYF.

This CDR3 reads CASSPRELSDTQYF. Written as DNA, the CDR3 is TGTGCCAGCTCACCTCGCGAGCTCTCAGATACGCAGTATTTT. The genes are TRBV18 and TRBJ2-3; the D is unclear. Trimming stripped 3 bases from V and 4 bases from J, with 11 bases between. This CDR3 comprises 14 residues. Germline V gives CDR1 KGHSH, CDR2 LQKENI. The full variable domain, rest sourced from reference TRBV18 and TRBJ2-3, is NAGVMQNPRHLVRRRGQEARLRCSPMKGHSHVYWYRQLPEEGLKFMVYLQKENIIDESGMPKERFSAEFPKEGPSILRIQQVVRGDSAAYFCASSPRELSDTQYFGPGTRLTVL.

The V gene is TRBV19, the J gene TRBJ1-2; 10 positions agree with TRBD1. The CDR3 totals 17 residues. Germline CDR1 reads LNHDA; CDR2 reads SQIVND (reference sequence). Losses at the gene ends were 5 bases for V and 4 bases for J; bases not matched to a gene: 13. This CDR3 reads CASSDRDRGPTPYGYTF. The CDR3 DNA reads as TGTGCCAGTAGTGACCGGGACAGGGGACCTACCCCCTATGGCTACACCTTC.

Written as DNA, the CDR3 is TGTGCCAGCAGCTACAACCAGGGACAGAACACCGGGGAGCTGTTTTTT. This encodes CASSYNQGQNTGELFF. The V gene is TRBV9, the J gene TRBJ2-2, with D possibly matching TRBD1 (6 bases). Between the trimmed V and J ends, which lost 4 bases and 1 base, there was a span of 14 bases. This CDR3 has 16 amino acids. Germline V CDR1 and CDR2: SGDLS, YYNGEE.

CDR3: CASSRQIGGTGGNSPLHF. The CDR3 DNA sequence: TGCGCCAGCAGCCGCCAAATTGGGGGGACAGGGGGTAATTCACCCCTCCACTTT. The chain links TRBV4-1 to TRBJ1-6; 11 bases agree with TRBD1. Germline-derived CDR1 and CDR2 are MGHRA and YSYEKL. This CDR3 is built from 18 residues. With 4 bases clipped from V and 6 bases from J, the junction kept 11 bases outside the gene matches.

The V and J genes are TRBV11-2 and TRBJ2-7; 10 positions agree with TRBD1. This CDR3 is 16 amino acids long. The junction had 8 bases not matched to a gene; V was cut back by 3 bases and J by 3 bases. CDR1 SGHAT and CDR2 FQNNGV come from the germline V gene. The CDR3 here is CASSLLGDRGGYEQYF. The CDR3 bases are TGTGCCAGCAGCTTGCTGGGGGACAGGGGCGGCTACGAGCAGTACTTC.

Turning to this clone: This CDR3 is also generated by other DNA sequences in the sample. The CDR3 nucleotides read TGCGCCAGCAGCTTCCGGGGCACTGAAGCTTTCTTT. This sequence encodes CASSFRGTEAFF. The J gene is TRBJ1-1, the V gene TRBV5-1; D gene unclear. The CDR3 contains 12 residues. V was pared by 2 bases and J by 4 bases, with 6 bases between. Germline CDR1 reads SGHRS; CDR2 reads YFSETQ.

In the case of this clone: This specimen includes other DNA sequences encoding the same CDR3. The chain uses TRBV5-1 and TRBJ1-2; 7 bases match TRBD1. This CDR3 spans 14 amino acids. The V segment lost 0 bases and the J segment 2 bases; nucleotides outside the gene matches: 1. Germline V gives CDR1 SGHRS, CDR2 YFSETQ. Here the CDR3 reads CASSLGDSNYGYTF. The CDR3 bases are TGCGCCAGCAGCTTGGGGGACAGCAACTATGGCTACACCTTC.

The genes are TRBV7-6 and TRBJ2-5, with D possibly matching TRBD2 (5 bases). CDR3 length: 15 residues. The V gene's germline CDR1 is SGHVS and CDR2 FNYEAQ. V was trimmed by 1 base and J by 2 bases, leaving 11 bases between them. The CDR3, as DNA: TGTGCCAGCAGCTTAGTTCGGGGAGCTCAAGAGACCCAGTACTTC. As protein: CASSLVRGAQETQYF.

The chain is built from TRBV2 and TRBJ2-5, with D possibly being TRBD2 (5 bases). CDR3 size: 15 residues. Germline V gene lookup returns CDR1 SNHLY and CDR2 FYNNEI. Trimming removed 5 bases from V and 0 bases from J, with 13 bases in between. For the CDR3, the DNA is TGTGCCAGCAGTCGCACCAGGAGGTACCAAGAGACCCAGTACTTC. The encoded protein is CASSRTRRYQETQYF.

This clone was observed once. The CDR3 loop reads CASGLGQGVAGNTIYF. The CDR3 nucleotides are TGTGCTAGTGGTTTGGGGCAGGGGGTGGCTGGAAACACCATATATTTT. The V call is TRBV12-5, the J call TRBJ1-3; 7 bases fit TRBD1. Germline assignment: CDR1 LGHNT and CDR2 FRNRAP. V was pared by 1 base and J by 2 bases, with 5 bases of the junction left unmatched. CDR3 length equals 16 residues.